This T cell receptor (beta chain) came from a study of response to subunit inactivated influenza vaccine. Study-wide points: Authors suggested few new T cells are recruited by each seasonal influenza vaccination.

The CDR3 covers 14 residues. Germline loops: CDR1 SGHTA, CDR2 FQGTGA. With 6 bases clipped from V and 3 bases from J, the junction kept 1 base outside the gene matches. TCRdb called the RT-PCR reads again in MiXCR, with one record for every CDR3 protein. The sample includes 450,000 to 700,000 distinct CDR3 sequences, 12% to 15% of them seen just once. In its sample, this clonotype was seen a few times. Its antigen is still unknown. The sequencing here drew on PBMCs from blood, taken approximately 12 days after vaccination. The gene calls are TRBV7-3 and TRBJ2-2; 10 bases fit TRBD2. This TCR came from a man between 50 and 59 years old who received an inactivated influenza vaccine. CDR3 protein: CASSGTSDTGELFF. CDR3 nucleotide sequence: TGTGCCAGCAGTGGGACTAGCGACACCGGGGAGCTGTTTTTT.